These 18 T cell receptor beta chains came from one sample sequenced in a study of control samples from healthy donors and cancer patients. The repertoire was sequenced with immunoSEQ multiplex PCR; TCRdb's copy has only in-frame clones and lacks some. The sample has 52,000 or so clones; roughly 92% are singletons. The sequenced sample consisted of blood. These receptor sequences come from a man aged 25-40 years in good health.

This rearrangement joins TRBV3-1 (or the pseudogene TRBV3-2) to TRBJ2-1; D is uncertain. Germline values: CDR1 LGHDT, CDR2 YNNKEL (reference sequence). This CDR3 comprises 11 residues. Trimming removed 5 bases at V and 9 bases at J, with 8 bases between. CDR3: CASSYGSEQFF. The CDR3 DNA is TGTGCCAGCAGCTACGGCAGTGAGCAGTTCTTC.

The chain employs TRBV7-3 and TRBJ1-1, with a possible D match to TRBD1 (6 bases). Germline V lookup: CDR1 SGHTA, CDR2 FQGTGA. Trimming shortened V by 5 bases and J by 0 bases, and 19 bases separated the two germline ends. The CDR3 consists of 17 residues. The CDR3: CASSLMTGARLNTEAFF. CDR3 DNA sequence: TGTGCCAGCAGCCTTATGACGGGGGCGCGGTTGAACACTGAAGCTTTCTTT.

Notes on this clone: This specimen includes other DNA sequences encoding the same CDR3. V and J are TRBV27 and TRBJ1-5, with unresolved D. Between the trimmed V and J ends, which lost 0 bases and 0 bases, there was a span of 0 bases. Germline CDR1 MNHEY, CDR2 SMNVEV (reference sequence). This CDR3 comprises 13 residues. Here the CDR3 reads CASSLSSNQPQHF. CDR3 coding DNA: TGTGCCAGCAGTTTATCTAGCAATCAGCCCCAGCATTTT.

This rearrangement joins TRBV18 to TRBJ2-7; D is unclear. Germline assignment: CDR1 KGHSH and CDR2 LQKENI. The V end lost 5 bases, the J end lost 0 bases, and 17 bases lay between the germline ends. CDR3 length: 16 residues. The CDR3 is CASSNIEDNLSYEQYF. The CDR3 nucleotides are TGTGCCAGCTCAAATATAGAAGACAATCTCTCCTACGAGCAGTACTTC.

The chain combines TRBV4-3 with TRBJ1-1, with unresolved D. V was clipped by 3 bases and J by 1 base, with 12 bases between them. The CDR3 has 15 residues. Per the germline V gene, CDR1 is LGHNA and CDR2 is YSLEER. The CDR3 DNA reads TGCGCCAGCAGCCACAAAAGTTCATCGAACACTGAAGCTTTCTTT. Translation: CASSHKSSSNTEAFF.

The V call is TRBV28, the J call TRBJ1-1, with no clear D. This CDR3 region has 12 residues. Trimming pared 2 bases from V and 3 bases from J, leaving 4 bases between. In germline, CDR1 is MDHEN, CDR2 SYDVKM. The DNA of the CDR3 is TGTGCCAGCAGTTTAGGGTACACTGAAGCTTTCTTT. Encoded protein: CASSLGYTEAFF.

The rearrangement joins TRBV4-1 to TRBJ2-7, with TRBD1 identical over 9 bases. The CDR3 totals 13 residues. Germline lookup yields CDR1 MGHRA and CDR2 YSYEKL. With 4 bases clipped from V and 7 bases from J, the junction kept 5 bases outside the gene matches. The CDR3 protein is CASSPRTGEEQYF. In DNA form, the CDR3 reads TGCGCCAGCAGCCCAAGGACAGGGGAAGAGCAGTACTTC.

This chain's CDR3 is CASSKTGQAHQPQHF. Written as DNA, the CDR3 is TGTGCCAGCAGCAAAACCGGACAGGCCCATCAGCCCCAGCATTTT. The J gene is TRBJ1-5, the V gene TRBV21-1; the DNA was not used to check the table's D call, TRBD1. TRBV21-1 is recorded as a pseudogene. The CDR3 has 15 amino acids.

This sequence joins TRBV5-4 and TRBJ2-1; 10 positions agree with TRBD2. The germline gives CDR1 SGHNT, CDR2 YYREEE (reference sequence). With 4 bases clipped from V and 8 bases from J, the junction kept 6 bases outside the gene matches. The CDR3 has 14 amino acids. In DNA, the CDR3 is TGTGCCAGCAGCCCGCAAGCGGGAGGGGATGAGCAGTTCTTC. Protein sequence: CASSPQAGGDEQFF.

This sequence joins TRBV6-5 and TRBJ1-1; D perhaps matches TRBD1 (5 bases). The CDR3 is 16 residues long. V was clipped by 0 bases and J by 0 bases, with 11 bases between them. Germline-derived CDR1 and CDR2 are MNHEY and SVGAGI. The CDR3 reads CASSYSTGGMNTEAFF. Here the CDR3 DNA reads TGTGCCAGCAGTTACTCGACTGGGGGTATGAACACTGAAGCTTTCTTT.

Concerning this clone: The junction shows a germline mismatch at one end, possibly a read error. The V gene is TRBV6-5, the J gene TRBJ2-3; 8 nucleotides match TRBD2. CDR3 length equals 15 residues. The V gene's germline CDR1 is MNHEY and CDR2 SVGAGI. The CDR3, as DNA: TGTGCCTGCAGGAGGGCGCGGGGGGGCACAGATACGCAGTATTTT. Protein: CACRRARGGTDTQYF.

The rearrangement uses TRBV29-1 and TRBJ2-7, with D perhaps matching TRBD1 (7 bases). The CDR3 is 13 residues long. Trimming cost V 5 bases and J 2 bases, with 13 bases left between them. Germline values: CDR1 SQVTM, CDR2 ANQGSEA. Here the CDR3 reads CSVLTGRTYEQYF. The CDR3 DNA sequence: TGCAGCGTTCTGACAGGGAGGACCTACGAGCAGTACTTC.

The V call is TRBV7-2, the J call TRBJ2-7; 8 bases are shared with TRBD2. The germline V gene has CDR1 SGHTA and CDR2 FQGNSA. The CDR3 contains 16 residues. V trimming: 0 bases; J trimming: 1 base; junction bases outside the gene matches: 5. This CDR3 is CASSLALGGGSYEQYF. The CDR3 DNA is TGTGCCAGCAGCTTAGCGCTCGGCGGGGGGTCCTACGAGCAGTACTTC.

The chain couples TRBV28 to TRBJ2-7, with a possible D match to TRBD2 (5 bases). Trimming cost V 3 bases and J 2 bases, with 11 bases left between them. In germline, CDR1 is MDHEN, CDR2 SYDVKM. This CDR3 has 14 amino acids. CDR3 amino acids: CASSLVGIAYEQYF. In nucleotides, the CDR3 is TGTGCCAGCAGTTTGGTCGGGATCGCCTACGAGCAGTACTTC.

The gene calls are TRBV5-8 and TRBJ1-2; tentatively, D is TRBD1 (5 bases). Germline V gives CDR1 SGHTS, CDR2 YDEGEE. V was cut by 2 bases and J by 8 bases, with 19 bases left in between. The CDR3 consists of 15 residues. CDR3 sequence: CASSFTLRGRGGYTF. CDR3 DNA sequence: TGTGCCAGCAGCTTTACTCTCCGGGGCCGCGGCGGCTACACCTTC.

J is TRBJ2-7 and V is TRBV25-1; the D is unclear. This CDR3 spans 14 amino acids. V was shortened by 3 bases and J by 2 bases, with 11 bases between the two germline ends. Germline CDR1 is MGHDK and CDR2 is SYGVNS. The CDR3 protein is CASSDFGQTYEQYF. In DNA form, the CDR3 reads TGTGCCAGCAGTGATTTTGGGCAGACCTACGAGCAGTACTTC.

The chain carries TRBV7-9 and TRBJ1-1, with D possibly being TRBD1 (5 bases). Germline V gene sequence: CDR1 SEHNR, CDR2 FQNEAQ (reference sequence). Trimming removed 5 bases at V and 1 base at J, with 11 bases between. CDR3 length: 14 residues. CDR3: CASSRMGGNTEAFF. The CDR3 nucleotides are TGTGCCAGCAGCCGGATGGGGGGGAACACTGAAGCTTTCTTT. The entire variable domain, with the rest obtained from reference TRBV7-9 and TRBJ1-1, is as follows: DTGVSQNPRHKITKRGQNVTFRCDPISEHNRLYWYRQTLGQGPEFLTYFQNEAQLEKSRLLSDRFSAERPKGSFSTLEIQRTEQGDSAMYLCASSRMGGNTEAFFGQGTRLTVV.

V gene TRBV4-1 combines with J gene TRBJ1-1, with TRBD1 matching over 7 bases. The CDR3 contains 15 residues. Germline V CDR1 and CDR2: MGHRA, YSYEKL. The V gene end was trimmed by 4 bases and the J gene end by 8 bases; junction bases not matched to a gene: 13. In DNA form, the CDR3 reads TGCGCCAGCAGCCCTCGTAGAGGGGGCTTATGGGAAGCTTTCTTT. Encoded protein: CASSPRRGGLWEAFF.